This T cell receptor beta chain was found in a study of blood T cell repertoires in COVID-19. Study as a whole: From T cells, B-cell-depleted T cells, or PBMCs came the material, which was cDNA or gDNA.

The germline V gene has CDR1 SEHNR and CDR2 FQNEAQ (reference sequence). This CDR3 comprises 17 residues. Trimming took off 2 bases at V and 5 bases at J, with 19 bases between the two ends. Profiled with immunoSEQ multiplex PCR; TCRdb holds only in-frame clones, not every one. The sample lists 84,000 or so clones; 80% were seen once. This clonotype was sampled from a middle-aged woman with active or convalescent COVID-19. Sequenced material: peripheral blood. The V gene is TRBV7-9, the J gene TRBJ2-1, with D unresolved. The CDR3 protein is CASSLTRGSHTHNEQFF. In nucleotides, the CDR3 is TGTGCCAGCAGCTTAACCAGAGGATCACACACACACAATGAGCAGTTCTTC. Using reference TRBV7-9 and TRBJ2-1 for the parts outside the CDR3, the full variable domain is DTGVSQNPRHKITKRGQNVTFRCDPISEHNRLYWYRQTLGQGPEFLTYFQNEAQLEKSRLLSDRFSAERPKGSFSTLEIQRTEQGDSAMYLCASSLTRGSHTHNEQFFGPGTRLTVL.